A single sample is the source of the 22 T cell receptor beta chains below, sequenced in a study of T cells in Graves' hyperthyroidism and ophthalmopathy. It was RNA transcripts that yielded the amplified TCR beta CDR3 regions. HTBI primers were the set used in a first-round RT-PCR of the TCR CDR3. One entry per CDR3 protein, called by TCRdb with MiXCR from the multiplex PCR reads. Of 250,000 to 300,000 distinct CDR3 sequences listed, around 19% were seen once; the top ten hold under 45%. Sequencing used blood. The receptor set was obtained from a man aged 50 or older with Graves' ophthalmopathy.

On this clonotype itself: A much larger clone sits a single nucleotide away, making a read error possible. The chain uses TRBV5-1 and TRBJ2-7, with a weak D call TRBD2 (5 bases). The germline gives CDR1 SGHRS, CDR2 YFSETQ. This CDR3 is built from 16 residues. The CDR3 DNA is TGCGCCAGCAGCCCTTTTCCCGAGGGCACCTACTACGAGCAGCACTTC. The encoded protein is CASSPFPEGTYYEQHF.

The genes are TRBV6-1 and TRBJ1-4; TRBD1 matches 8 bases. Germline V gives CDR1 MNHNS, CDR2 SASEGT. CDR3 length: 14 residues. The V segment lost 2 bases and the J segment 11 bases; nucleotides outside the gene matches: 7. The CDR3 loop reads CASSELQGAGKLFF. CDR3 sequence (DNA): TGTGCCAGCAGTGAACTCCAGGGGGCAGGGAAACTGTTTTTT.

This clonotype occurred many times. Here the CDR3 DNA reads TGTGCCAGCAGCTCTCCTTTCAGGGGTTTAGGCAAAAACATTCAGTACTTC. This encodes CASSSPFRGLGKNIQYF. V is TRBV11-2 and J is TRBJ2-4; TRBD1 might be the D (6 bases). The CDR3 contains 17 residues. V lost 4 bases, J lost 3 bases, and 19 bases lay in between. Germline V CDR1 and CDR2: SGHAT, FQNNGV.

The J gene is TRBJ2-7, the V gene TRBV5-1; no clear D gene. The CDR3 totals 13 residues. The germline CDR1 and CDR2 sequences are SGHRS and YFSETQ. V lost 0 bases to trimming and J lost 5 bases, with 9 bases between them. This chain's CDR3 is CASSLAIGNEQYF. The CDR3 nucleotides are TGCGCCAGCAGCTTGGCAATAGGTAACGAGCAGTACTTC.

The chain links TRBV5-6 to TRBJ2-1; the match to TRBD2 covers 14 bases. Germline values: CDR1 SGHDT, CDR2 YYEEEE. Trimming took 3 bases from V and 7 from J; bases not matched to a gene: 15. The CDR3 covers 19 residues. The DNA of the CDR3 is TGTGCCAGCAGCTCAGCGGGACTAGCGGGAGAGAGGGTCAGGAATGAGCAGTTCTTC. Encoded protein: CASSSAGLAGERVRNEQFF.

A few counts support this clonotype. V gene TRBV5-1 combines with J gene TRBJ2-7; D possibly corresponds to TRBD1 (5 bases). V lost 1 base and J 1 base, leaving 12 bases between the germline ends. The V gene's germline CDR1 is SGHRS and CDR2 YFSETQ. CDR3 length: 15 residues. The CDR3 sequence: CASSLSGMGSYEQYF. CDR3 nucleotides: TGCGCCAGCAGCTTGTCAGGGATGGGGTCCTACGAGCAGTACTTC.

This clonotype was counted a few times. The chain combines TRBV7-9 with TRBJ2-2; 9 nucleotides align to TRBD2. Germline CDR1 SEHNR, CDR2 FQNEAQ (reference sequence). J lost 2 bases, V lost 5 bases, and 9 bases had no gene match. The CDR3 runs 17 residues. CDR3 nucleotides: TGTGCCAGCAGCCGATTGAGCGGGAGGAGAAACACCGGGGAGCTGTTTTTT. This gives the protein CASSRLSGRRNTGELFF.

This clonotype was seen ten or more times. The chain recombines TRBV7-2 with TRBJ2-1, with 7 bases that match TRBD2. V trimming: 2 bases; J trimming: 4 bases; junction bases outside the gene matches: 8. This CDR3 region has 16 residues. Germline V lookup: CDR1 SGHTA, CDR2 FQGNSA. The CDR3: CASSLSTGGLYNEQFF. CDR3 nucleotides: TGTGCCAGCAGCTTATCAACGGGAGGACTATACAATGAGCAGTTCTTC. Full variable domain (missing parts from reference TRBV7-2 and TRBJ2-1): GAGVSQSPSNKVTEKGKDVELRCDPISGHTALYWYRQSLGQGLEFLIYFQGNSAPDKSGLPSDRFSAERTGGSVSTLTIQRTQQEDSAVYLCASSLSTGGLYNEQFFGPGTRLTVL.

This clonotype was seen a handful of times. This chain joins TRBV19 and TRBJ2-1; D perhaps matches TRBD1 (5 bases). In germline, CDR1 is LNHDA, CDR2 SQIVND (reference sequence). CDR3 length equals 14 residues. V lost 7 bases and J 4 bases, leaving 14 bases between the germline ends. CDR3 nucleotide sequence: TGTGCCAGTAAGGGGCACAGTACTTACAATGAGCAGTTCTTC. This gives the protein CASKGHSTYNEQFF.

This clonotype was counted at least ten times. The V gene is TRBV7-3, the J gene TRBJ2-1, with 9 bases lining up with TRBD2. This CDR3 is 14 amino acids long. V dropped 2 bases and J dropped 7; count of bases not matched to a gene: 3. The germline CDR1 and CDR2 sequences are SGHTA and FQGTGA. As DNA, the CDR3 is TGTGCCAGCAGCTTAGGCGGGAGGGGGAATGAGCAGTTCTTC. Protein sequence: CASSLGGRGNEQFF.

This clonotype was recorded many times. The V call is TRBV4-2, the J call TRBJ2-3; 8 bases fit TRBD2. With V trimmed by 4 bases and J by 8 bases, 17 bases remained unmatched. CDR1 is LGHNA and CDR2 is YNFKEQ in the germline V gene. This CDR3 region has 17 residues. CDR3 sequence reads: CASSPDRGLARAGTQYF. CDR3 nucleotide sequence: TGTGCCAGCAGCCCGGATAGAGGACTAGCAAGGGCGGGTACGCAGTATTTT.

V usage is TRBV6-5 and J usage is TRBJ1-5; D is undetermined. Germline V CDR1 and CDR2: MNHEY, SVGAGI. Trimming took 0 bases from V and 8 from J, leaving 11 bases between them. The CDR3 length is 14 residues. CDR3 bases: TGTGCCAGCAGTTACTCGAATGTCCAAGAGCCCCAGCATTTT. Residues: CASSYSNVQEPQHF.

The V and J genes are TRBV19 and TRBJ2-2; no firm D call. Trimming removed 7 bases from V and 3 bases from J, with 6 bases in between. Germline V lookup: CDR1 LNHDA, CDR2 SQIVND (reference sequence). The CDR3 sequence is 12 residues long. The CDR3 region is CASIQYTGELFF. The CDR3 bases are TGTGCCAGTATCCAGTACACCGGGGAGCTGTTTTTT. Complete variable domain (other parts from reference TRBV19 and TRBJ2-2): DGGITQSPKYLFRKEGQNVTLSCEQNLNHDAMYWYRQDPGQGLRLIYYSQIVNDFQKGDIAEGYSVSREKKESFPLTVTSAQKNPTAFYLCASIQYTGELFFGEGSRLTVL.

This sequence joins TRBV5-6 and TRBJ1-1; TRBD1 agrees at 7 bases. This CDR3 comprises 14 residues. Germline loops: CDR1 SGHDT, CDR2 YYEEEE. V shed 2 bases and J 5 bases; nucleotides not matched to a gene: 6. CDR3: CASSLTGDITEAFF. As DNA, the CDR3 is TGTGCCAGCAGCTTAACAGGGGATATAACTGAAGCTTTCTTT.

The chain uses TRBV2 and TRBJ2-1; 13 bases are a match to TRBD2. Germline-derived CDR1 and CDR2 are SNHLY and FYNNEI. The CDR3 totals 14 residues. V gave up 4 bases and J gave up 8 bases; unmatched junction bases: 2. CDR3 nucleotide sequence: TGTGCCAGCAGTGGACTAGCGGGAGGCGATGAGCAGTTCTTC. Translated, it gives CASSGLAGGDEQFF.

This clonotype was seen a handful of times. The chain has TRBV10-3 and TRBJ1-1; possibly TRBD1 for D (6 bases). The germline V and J ends were trimmed by 10 bases and 5 bases, with 17 bases remaining between them. There are 13 residues in the CDR3. The germline CDR1 and CDR2 sequences are ENHRY and SYGVKD. The CDR3 nucleotides read TGTGCCACCACATACGAGGGGGGGACTGAAGCTTTCTTT. Translation: CATTYEGGTEAFF.

This sequence joins TRBV4-2 and TRBJ2-2, with TRBD1 matching over 7 bases. Germline trimming cut 8 bases from V and 0 bases from J; bases unmatched to any gene: 6. The length of the CDR3 is 15 residues. Germline assignment: CDR1 LGHNA and CDR2 YNFKEQ. CDR3 DNA: TGTGCCAGCGGCCCGACAGGGACGAACACCGGGGAGCTGTTTTTT. It codes for CASGPTGTNTGELFF.

This chain connects TRBV29-1 to TRBJ2-7; D is perhaps TRBD2 (6 bases). This CDR3 region has 14 residues. Trimming stripped 4 bases from V and 3 bases from J, with 16 bases between. Per germline, CDR1 SQVTM and CDR2 ANQGSEA. The CDR3 reads CSVAAGTMSYEQYF. CDR3 bases: TGCAGCGTTGCCGCGGGGACCATGAGCTACGAGCAGTACTTC.

This clonotype was counted a few times. This chain uses TRBV13 with TRBJ1-3; D gene ambiguous. CDR3 size: 14 residues. The V gene's germline CDR1 is PRHDT and CDR2 FYEKMQ (reference sequence). The V end lost 6 bases, the J end lost 0 bases, and 9 bases lay between the germline ends. DNA for the CDR3: TGTGCCAGCAGTTTCTCCCGCTCTGGAAACACCATATATTTT. Its protein is CASSFSRSGNTIYF.

The chain carries TRBV12-5 and TRBJ2-1; weak D call: TRBD1 (6 bases). This CDR3 has 12 residues. Trimming left V 6 bases short and J 10 bases short, with 13 bases between. CDR1 and CDR2 (germline): LGHNT, FRNRAP. CDR3 nucleotides: TGTGCTAGTGGCCTCTCTGGGACAGAGCAGTTCTTC. Amino acids: CASGLSGTEQFF.

This clonotype showed up many times. The chain links TRBV5-5 to TRBJ2-3; D not certain. CDR3 length: 13 residues. Germline V gene data show CDR1 as SGHKS and CDR2 as YYEKEE (reference sequence). Trimming cost V 7 bases and J 8 bases, with 17 bases left between them. The CDR3 protein is CASRAPGGGTQYF. The CDR3 DNA is TGTGCCAGCCGGGCCCCCGGCGGTGGTACGCAGTATTTT. Full variable domain (outside the CDR3, taken from reference TRBV5-5 and TRBJ2-3): DAGVTQSPTHLIKTRGQQVTLRCSPISGHKSVSWYQQVLGQGPQFIFQYYEKEERGRGNFPDRFSARQFPNYSSELNVNALLLGDSALYLCASRAPGGGTQYFGPGTRLTVL.

This clonotype came up many times. The V and J genes are TRBV5-1 and TRBJ2-3, with TRBD2 identical over 9 bases. In germline, CDR1 is SGHRS, CDR2 YFSETQ. CDR3 length equals 17 residues. J gave up 1 base and V 0 bases, and 6 bases lay outside the gene matches. CDR3 DNA sequence: TGCGCCAGCAGCTTGGCCTCTATAGCGGGGGGCACAGATACGCAGTATTTT. It translates to CASSLASIAGGTDTQYF. The variable domain in full, with the rest retrieved from reference TRBV5-1 and TRBJ2-3, is KAGVTQTPRYLIKTRGQQVTLSCSPISGHRSVSWYQQTPGQGLQFLFEYFSETQRNKGNFPGRFSGRQFSNSRSEMNVSTLELGDSALYLCASSLASIAGGTDTQYFGPGTRLTVL.